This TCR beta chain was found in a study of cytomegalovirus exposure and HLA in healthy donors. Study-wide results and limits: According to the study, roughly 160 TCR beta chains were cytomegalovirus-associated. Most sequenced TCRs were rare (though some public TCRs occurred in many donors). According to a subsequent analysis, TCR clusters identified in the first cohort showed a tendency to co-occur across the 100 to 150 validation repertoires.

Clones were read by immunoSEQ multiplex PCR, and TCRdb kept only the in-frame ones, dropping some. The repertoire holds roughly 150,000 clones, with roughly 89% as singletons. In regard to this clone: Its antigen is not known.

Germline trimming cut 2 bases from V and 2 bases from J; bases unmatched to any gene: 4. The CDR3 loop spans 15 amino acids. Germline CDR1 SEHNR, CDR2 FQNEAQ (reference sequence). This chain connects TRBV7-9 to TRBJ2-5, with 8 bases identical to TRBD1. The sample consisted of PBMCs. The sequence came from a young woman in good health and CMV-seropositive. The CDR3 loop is CASSLSRGPQETQYF. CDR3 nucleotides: TGTGCCAGCAGCTTATCCAGGGGGCCACAAGAGACCCAGTACTTC.